This T cell receptor beta chain was documented in a study of vaccination and CD4 T cells after COVID-19 (dated by TCRdb to 2022 to 2024). Background for the entire study: The convalescent cohort included six males and four females, with two Hispanic individuals, seven Caucasians, two Asians and one multiracial person. Participants got two doses of the Pfizer-BioNTech BNT162b2 vaccine (n=8) or two doses of the Moderna mRNA-1273 vaccine (n=2). The spike-specific CD4+ TCR repertoire was compared before and after mRNA vaccination in approximately ten COVID-19 convalescent patients and a few infection-naive healthy vaccine recipients. Overlapping spike peptide pools from SARS-CoV-2 and from the common cold coronaviruses HCoV-NL63, HCoV-OC43 and HCoV-229E were used as culture stimuli. Post-COVID blood samples were collected from convalescent patients a median of roughly 100 days after diagnosis, with a range of roughly 30 to 161 days. Control cultures received a CEFX viral epitope pool as the positive control, an HIV-1 Nef peptide pool as the negative control, or no peptide. An earlier paper using these donors assessed, at the TCR clonotype level, memory CD4+ T cell crossreactivity between SARS-CoV-2 and common cold coronavirus spike proteins. Post-vaccine blood samples were obtained a median of about 72 days after the second vaccine dose, with a range of roughly 14 to 241 days.

Library preparation employed PCR. TCR sequencing of DNA from cultured CD4+ T cells used the Oncomine TCR Beta short-read assay at the Johns Hopkins FTIC core. The QIAamp micro DNA kit was used to extract genomic DNA from the cultured CD4+ T cells. Oncomine TCR Beta libraries from cultured CD4+ T cells were pooled with unique dual indexes and sequenced on an Illumina iSeq 100. In the original analysis: Non-productive sequences were removed, and CDR3s that did not start with C, did not end with F or W, or were shorter than 7 amino acids were discarded. Antigen-specific clonotypes were identified using the MANAFEST web application through comparison of peptide-stimulated wells with reference and other culture wells. Positive clones required FDR below 0.05, an odds ratio above 5, and productive frequency above 0.1% in at least two of three replicate wells. Cross-reactive clonotypes were defined as significantly expanded in both SARS-CoV-2 spike wells and at least one common cold coronavirus spike condition. Using R version 3.6.1, CDR3 homology was evaluated through Levenshtein distances (stringdist) along with unrooted phylogenetic trees (ape). TCRdb cleaned the public reads at Q25 with fastp, built clones with MiXCR and kept in-frame beta chains. All rows with the same CDR3 protein become a single entry with the most common DNA and genes. TCRdb, rather than the study authors, made the V and J calls. Counted in this sample were more than 7,500 distinct CDR3 sequences; more than 35% of them appeared once. The ten largest clones add up to 9.5% to 15% of the sample.

The CDR3 spans 17 residues, from the cysteine through the phenylalanine. Solely the CDR3 DNA is kept, with 51 bases framed from the first base. In the germline V gene (reference sequence), CDR1 corresponds to LNHDA and CDR2 to SQIVND. V has 4 bases trimmed and J has 8 bases trimmed; junction bases matching no gene number 12. Findings and caveats that apply to the study as a whole: Although the median number of SARS-CoV-2-reactive clonotypes went up from fewer than 25 after infection to 38 after vaccination, the increase was not significant. In convalescent patients, a median around 89% of post-vaccine SARS-CoV-2-reactive clones were detected only after vaccination, suggesting vaccine-specific priming. Only a relatively small number of convalescent patients were included in the study, and early timepoints following natural infection were not analyzed. Of the vaccine-specific clones found in convalescent patients, nearly all (304 of 307) were mono-reactive for SARS-CoV-2 spike instead of being cross-reactive with common cold coronaviruses.

The meaning of the sample's treatment or condition label: approximately nine-day PBMC culture with coronavirus spike peptide pools or control peptides (ViraFEST assay). CD4+ T cells from unexposed donors were collected before the COVID-19 pandemic (2011-2018). The ViraFEST assay was used in the study, in which antigen-specific T cells were expanded with peptide pools and expanded clonotypes were subsequently identified by TCR sequencing. PBMCs were cultured at around 2 million per well in IMDM supplemented with approximately 5.4% human AB serum and 9.5 to 10 IU/ml IL-2, with around 10 ug/ml peptide pools added. Half of the culture medium was replaced with fresh IL-2-containing medium on days 3 and 7. After 9 to 11 days of culture, CD4+ T cells were isolated by negative selection with the EasySep CD4+ T cell isolation kit. As cell numbers permitted, CD4+ T cells from unexposed donors were tested for reactivity to SARS-CoV-2 S and N and to four common cold coronavirus spike pools. Ficoll-Paque Plus gradient centrifugation was used to isolate PBMCs from whole blood, and the isolated PBMCs were then either used fresh or cryopreserved at -140C. Each culture condition was generally run in triplicate wells. Leukapheresis product for the unexposed donors was purchased commercially.

This clonotype was picked up a small number of times. Its antigen is unknown. The input lacks base qualities; no much larger clone sits a single base away. The chain links TRBV19 with TRBJ1-6; 9 middle bases align to TRBD1. Sequenced sample: CD4+ T cells from blood, cultured in vitro. The sequence came from a human donor in good health. The nucleotides are TGTGCCAGTAGTAGAACAGGGGGCAGCTTGGTTGATTCACCCCTCCACTTT. This is translated as CASSRTGGSLVDSPLHF.